This T cell receptor beta chain came from a study of cytomegalovirus exposure and HLA in healthy donors. Study at large: A later analysis reported the same platform for the 100 to 150 validation repertoires and the roughly 700 first-cohort repertoires.

With regard to this clone: Antigen unknown.

Sequenced by immunoSEQ multiplex PCR; TCRdb stores in-frame clones only, minus some. The sample holds 150,000 to 180,000 clones, 86% seen once. Study conclusions and caveats: The majority of TCR sequences were rare, yet some public TCRs appeared in many donors.

CDR1 is MNHNS, CDR2 SASEGT, per germline. This CDR3 contains 15 residues. V shed 1 base, J shed 7 bases, and the junction held 5 bases outside the gene matches. Material: PBMCs. V usage is TRBV6-1 and J usage is TRBJ2-1; 9 bases are shared with TRBD2. The receptor comes from a human donor in good health. As DNA, the CDR3 is TGTGCCAGCAGTGAAGTGGCTAGCGGGGCAAATGAGCAGTTCTTC. It yields the protein CASSEVASGANEQFF.